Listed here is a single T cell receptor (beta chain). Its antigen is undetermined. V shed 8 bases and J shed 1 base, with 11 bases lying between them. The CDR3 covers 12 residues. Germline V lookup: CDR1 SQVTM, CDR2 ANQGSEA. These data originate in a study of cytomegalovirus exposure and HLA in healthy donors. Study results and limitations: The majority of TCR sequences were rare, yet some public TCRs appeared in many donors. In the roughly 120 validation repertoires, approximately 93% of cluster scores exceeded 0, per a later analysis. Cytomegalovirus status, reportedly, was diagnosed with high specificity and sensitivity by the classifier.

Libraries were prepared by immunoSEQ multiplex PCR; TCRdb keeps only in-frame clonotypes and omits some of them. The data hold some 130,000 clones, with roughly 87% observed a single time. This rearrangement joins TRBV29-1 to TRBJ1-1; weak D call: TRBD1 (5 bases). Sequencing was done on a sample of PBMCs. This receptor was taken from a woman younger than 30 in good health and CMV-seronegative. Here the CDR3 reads CSTLGGNTEAFF. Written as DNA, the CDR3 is TGCAGCACTTTGGGGGGGAACACTGAAGCTTTCTTT.